One sample yielded the 24 T cell receptor beta chains listed below, sequenced in a study of cytotoxic CD8 clonotypes in ibrutinib-treated CLL. Assay: immunoSEQ multiplex PCR; the TCRdb copy retains only in-frame clones and omits some. The data show roughly 220,000 clones, with approximately 70% seen just once and approximately 6% held by the top ten. Sequences were derived from PBMCs, sampled after 12 months of ibrutinib treatment. The receptor set was obtained from a human donor with chronic lymphocytic leukemia.

This clone was seen only once. The CDR3 reads CASSDPSWDRPTYTF. For the CDR3, the DNA is TGTGCCAGCAGTGACCCCAGTTGGGACAGGCCAACATACACCTTC. The rearrangement uses TRBV6-1 and TRBJ1-2, with 8 bases fitting TRBD1. The CDR3 length is 15 residues. V trimming: 3 bases; J trimming: 11 bases; junction bases outside the gene matches: 14. The germline V gene encodes CDR1 MNHNS and CDR2 SASEGT.

The rearrangement uses TRBV5-8 and TRBJ2-5; possible D gene TRBD2, 6 bases. This CDR3 comprises 13 residues. With 5 bases removed from V and 7 bases from J, the gap between germline ends came to 15 bases. Germline CDR1 reads SGHTS; CDR2 reads YDEGEE. This CDR3 reads CASRRRDGVTQYF. The CDR3 region has the DNA TGTGCCAGCAGAAGGAGGGACGGTGTGACCCAGTACTTC.

The chain has TRBV18 and TRBJ1-1, with D perhaps matching TRBD1 (5 bases). V was shortened by 6 bases and J by 0 bases, with 14 bases between the two germline ends. Germline V gene sequence: CDR1 KGHSH, CDR2 LQKENI. The CDR3 totals 15 residues. The CDR3 reads CASSPGTYMNTEAFF. Written as DNA, the CDR3 is TGTGCCAGCTCCCCCGGGACGTACATGAACACTGAAGCTTTCTTT.

This clone occurred a few times. The chain links TRBV5-6 to TRBJ1-4, with D unresolved. Germline CDR1 SGHDT, CDR2 YYEEEE. V gave up 5 bases and J gave up 8 bases, with 10 bases separating them. The CDR3 covers 12 residues. CDR3: CASSFRREKLFF. CDR3 DNA: TGTGCCAGCAGTTTTCGCAGGGAAAAACTGTTTTTT.

This chain links TRBV18 with TRBJ1-1; D is undetermined. CDR1 and CDR2 from the germline V gene are KGHSH and LQKENI. The CDR3 consists of 13 residues. V was clipped by 3 bases and J by 0 bases, with 5 bases between them. CDR3 nucleotides: TGTGCCAGCTCACCCATTTTGAACACTGAAGCTTTCTTT. Amino acid sequence: CASSPILNTEAFF.

The CDR3 spells CASSLGTGLYEQYF. DNA of the CDR3: TGTGCCAGCAGCTTAGGGACAGGGTTGTACGAGCAGTACTTC. The gene calls are TRBV7-9 and TRBJ2-7; 8 positions match TRBD1. The length of the CDR3 is 14 residues. Germline loops: CDR1 SEHNR, CDR2 FQNEAQ (reference sequence). With V trimmed by 1 base and J by 4 bases, 3 bases remained unmatched. Combining the CDR3 with reference TRBV7-9 and TRBJ2-7 gives the whole variable domain DTGVSQNPRHKITKRGQNVTFRCDPISEHNRLYWYRQTLGQGPEFLTYFQNEAQLEKSRLLSDRFSAERPKGSFSTLEIQRTEQGDSAMYLCASSLGTGLYEQYFGPGTRLTVT.

The genes are TRBV28 and TRBJ2-3; D ambiguous. Per germline, CDR1 MDHEN and CDR2 SYDVKM. The CDR3 loop spans 13 amino acids. The V and J ends lost 10 bases and 2 bases respectively, with 13 bases between them. CDR3 region: CATSLGNTDTQYF. Here the CDR3 DNA reads TGTGCCACAAGTTTAGGCAACACAGATACGCAGTATTTT.

Only a few counts were recorded for this clone. V is TRBV7-2 and J is TRBJ1-4; 7 bases align to TRBD1. Germline V gives CDR1 SGHTA, CDR2 FQGNSA. V lost 3 bases to trimming and J lost 2 bases; unmatched junction nucleotides: 9. This CDR3 region has 17 residues. CDR3 region: CASSFFPYRGTNEKLFF. The CDR3 bases are TGTGCCAGCAGCTTCTTCCCTTACAGGGGCACTAATGAAAAACTGTTTTTT. The variable domain in full, completed from reference TRBV7-2 and TRBJ1-4, reads GAGVSQSPSNKVTEKGKDVELRCDPISGHTALYWYRQSLGQGLEFLIYFQGNSAPDKSGLPSDRFSAERTGGSVSTLTIQRTQQEDSAVYLCASSFFPYRGTNEKLFFGSGTQLSVL.

V and J are TRBV10-2 and TRBJ2-3; D remains unclear. Trimming shortened V by 7 bases and J by 6 bases, and 17 bases separated the two germline ends. The germline V gene has CDR1 WSHSY and CDR2 SAAADI. The CDR3 sequence is 14 residues long. The CDR3 sequence: CASKSTNRGDTQYF. CDR3 DNA sequence: TGCGCCAGCAAGAGTACTAACCGTGGGGATACGCAGTATTTT.

This clone was recorded a few times. The V gene is TRBV4-1, the J gene TRBJ2-5; a weak D match, TRBD2 (6 bases). The CDR3 contains 17 residues. Germline CDR1 is MGHRA and CDR2 is YSYEKL. V shed 0 bases and J shed 5 bases, with 19 bases lying between them. The CDR3 region has the DNA TGCGCCAGCAGCCAAGATCGATCCGGGAGTGGGGTGGAGACCCAGTACTTC. Amino acid sequence: CASSQDRSGSGVETQYF.

V usage is TRBV7-3 and J usage is TRBJ2-1; tentative D call: TRBD1 (5 bases). This CDR3 is built from 16 residues. From germline, CDR1 is SGHTA and CDR2 FQGTGA. V was clipped by 2 bases and J by 7 bases, with 18 bases between them. Written as DNA, the CDR3 is TGTGCCAGCAGCTTAGGGGCCGACAGAGTCCTAAATGAGCAGTTCTTC. Its translation is CASSLGADRVLNEQFF.

The rearrangement links TRBV27 to TRBJ1-2, with TRBD1 as a possible D gene (5 bases). With 8 bases removed from V and 8 bases from J, the gap between germline ends came to 24 bases. The CDR3 runs to 15 residues. CDR1 is MNHEY and CDR2 is SMNVEV in the germline V gene (reference sequence). CDR3 coding DNA: TGTGCCAGCCGAAAAACCAACGGGGCTAGTCGGGGCTACACCTTC. It encodes CASRKTNGASRGYTF.

This chain joins TRBV7-2 and TRBJ2-7; tentative D call: TRBD2 (5 bases). The germline gives CDR1 SGHTA, CDR2 FQGNSA. Trimming pared 5 bases from V and 7 bases from J, leaving 15 bases between. CDR3 length: 13 amino acids. The CDR3 spells CASSQRQFLEQYF. CDR3 DNA: TGTGCCAGCAGCCAGCGGCAGTTTTTGGAGCAGTACTTC.

This rearrangement joins TRBV6-5 to TRBJ2-4; TRBD1 might be the D (5 bases). The CDR3 spans 14 residues. V was pared by 5 bases and J by 7 bases, with 15 bases between. In germline, CDR1 is MNHEY, CDR2 SVGAGI. CDR3 residues: CASSEWGWDNIQYF. For the CDR3, the DNA is TGTGCCAGCAGTGAGTGGGGCTGGGATAACATTCAGTACTTC.

The sample holds many counts of this clone. This chain uses TRBV6-1 with TRBJ1-2; tentative D call: TRBD1 (6 bases). Germline CDR1 reads MNHNS; CDR2 reads SASEGT. V dropped 8 bases and J dropped 8 bases, with 18 bases sitting between them. The CDR3 has 13 amino acids. The chain's CDR3 is CASHSDRRSGYTF. For the CDR3, the DNA is TGTGCCAGCCATAGTGACAGGCGTAGCGGCTACACCTTC.

The chain has TRBV4-2 and TRBJ2-1; D is undetermined. CDR3 length: 13 amino acids. Per the germline V gene, CDR1 is LGHNA and CDR2 is YNFKEQ. The V end lost 3 bases, the J end lost 6 bases, and 9 bases lay between the germline ends. Here the CDR3 DNA reads TGTGCCAGCAGCCATTCCTACTCCAATGAGCAGTTCTTC. It codes for CASSHSYSNEQFF.

This clone was observed once. J is TRBJ1-4 and V is TRBV9, with D perhaps matching TRBD1 (5 bases). The CDR3 runs 15 residues. V was shortened by 4 bases and J by 8 bases, with 18 bases between the two germline ends. Germline V gives CDR1 SGDLS, CDR2 YYNGEE. CDR3 DNA: TGTGCCAGCAGCTCCAGATGGGGGTTGGGGGAAAAACTGTTTTTT. Residues: CASSSRWGLGEKLFF.

Only one count was recorded for this clone. This chain links TRBV28 with TRBJ1-2; D ambiguous. CDR1 is MDHEN, CDR2 SYDVKM, per germline. V was trimmed by 1 base and J by 7 bases, leaving 7 bases between them. The CDR3 has 12 amino acids. CDR3 sequence reads: CASSLFLGGYTF. The CDR3 region has the DNA TGTGCCAGCAGTTTATTTCTCGGTGGCTACACCTTC.

This clone was seen only a few times. The chain has TRBV7-3 and TRBJ1-1; D may be TRBD1 (6 bases). This CDR3 is built from 15 residues. V lost 4 bases to trimming and J lost 3 bases, with 15 bases between them. Germline CDR1 is SGHTA and CDR2 is FQGTGA. Here the CDR3 DNA reads TGTGCCAGCAGCTCGGACAGCCTAAAGCACACTGAAGCTTTCTTT. Translating it yields CASSSDSLKHTEAFF.

This chain uses TRBV29-1 with TRBJ2-4; 7 bases are a match to TRBD1. Losses at the gene ends were 7 bases for V and 8 bases for J; bases not matched to a gene: 5. Germline CDR1 SQVTM, CDR2 ANQGSEA. The CDR3 spans 11 residues. The CDR3 DNA reads as TGCAGCGGTGGGACAGTTGACATTCAGTACTTC. This encodes CSGGTVDIQYF.

The chain joins TRBV11-2 to TRBJ1-4, with D unclear. Deletions cut 1 base from V and 8 bases from J, with 5 bases between. This CDR3 has 12 amino acids. CDR1 and CDR2 (germline): SGHAT, FQNNGV. The CDR3 protein is CASSLVREKLFF. The CDR3 region has the DNA TGTGCCAGCAGCTTAGTCCGGGAAAAACTGTTTTTT.

The gene calls are TRBV11-2 and TRBJ1-3; unclear D gene. CDR1 is SGHAT and CDR2 is FQNNGV in the germline V gene. The CDR3 consists of 15 residues. The germline V and J ends were trimmed by 4 bases and 2 bases, with 12 bases remaining between them. In nucleotides, the CDR3 is TGTGCCAGCAGCTCCCTGACCGGTCCTGGAAACACCATATATTTT. Encoded protein: CASSSLTGPGNTIYF.

The chain has TRBV30 and TRBJ2-5; D is perhaps TRBD1 or TRBD2 (5 bases each). The V end lost 2 bases, the J end lost 0 bases, and 10 bases lay between the germline ends. This CDR3 comprises 14 residues. Germline V gene data show CDR1 as GTSNPN and CDR2 as SVGIG (reference sequence). In DNA form, the CDR3 reads TGTGCCTGGAGTCGTGGGGGTAACCAAGAGACCCAGTACTTC. This encodes CAWSRGGNQETQYF.

The V and J genes are TRBV6-5 and TRBJ2-1, with a tentative D call TRBD1 (6 bases). Trimming stripped 5 bases from V and 9 bases from J, with 11 bases between. Germline CDR1 is MNHEY and CDR2 is SVGAGI. The CDR3 is made up of 12 amino acids. The CDR3 here is CASSRQESEQFF. Here the CDR3 DNA reads TGTGCCAGCAGTAGACAGGAATCTGAGCAGTTCTTC.